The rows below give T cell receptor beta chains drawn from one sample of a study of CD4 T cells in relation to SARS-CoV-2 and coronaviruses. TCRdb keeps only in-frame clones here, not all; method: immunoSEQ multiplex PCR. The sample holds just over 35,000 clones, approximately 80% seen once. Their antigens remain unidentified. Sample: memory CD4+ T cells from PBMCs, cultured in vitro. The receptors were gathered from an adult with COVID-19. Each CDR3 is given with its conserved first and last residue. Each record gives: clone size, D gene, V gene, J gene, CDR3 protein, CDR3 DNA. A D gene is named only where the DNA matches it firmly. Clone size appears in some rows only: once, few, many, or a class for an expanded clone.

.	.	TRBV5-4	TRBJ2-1	CASSLGGKTYNEQFF	TGTGCCAGCAGCTTGGGCGGGAAGACCTACAATGAGCAGTTCTTC
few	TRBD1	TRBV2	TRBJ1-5	CASRGTGGFNQPQHF	TGTGCCAGCAGGGGGACAGGGGGTTTCAATCAGCCCCAGCATTTT
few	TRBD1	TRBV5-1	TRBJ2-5	CASRLDRGETQYF	TGCGCCAGCAGGCTGGACAGGGGCGAGACCCAGTACTTC
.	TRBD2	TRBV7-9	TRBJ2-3	CASSSKVSGTSTDTQYF	TGTGCCAGCAGCTCCAAAGTTAGCGGGACTAGCACAGATACGCAGTATTTT
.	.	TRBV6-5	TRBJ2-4	CASRTKNIQYF	TGTGCCAGCAGAACCAAAAACATTCAGTACTTC
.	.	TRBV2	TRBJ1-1	CASSDNRAGIRTEAFF	TGTGCCAGCAGCGACAACAGGGCGGGGATAAGAACTGAAGCTTTCTTT
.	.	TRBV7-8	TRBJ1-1	CASSVVNTEAFF	TGTGCCAGCAGCGTCGTGAACACTGAAGCTTTCTTT
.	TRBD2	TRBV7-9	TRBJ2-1	CASRSTLAGGPYNEQFF	TGTGCCAGCAGGTCTACTCTAGCGGGAGGGCCCTACAATGAGCAGTTCTTC
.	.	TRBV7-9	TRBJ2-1	CASSPGWALPRSEQFF	TGTGCCAGCAGCCCAGGGTGGGCTCTACCCCGCTCTGAGCAGTTCTTC
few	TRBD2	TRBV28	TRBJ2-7	CASRESSGSWEQYF	TGTGCCAGCAGAGAGTCTAGCGGGAGTTGGGAGCAGTACTTC
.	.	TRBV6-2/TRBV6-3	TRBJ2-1	CASSLSDNEQFF	TGTGCCAGCAGTCTTAGCGACAATGAGCAGTTCTTC
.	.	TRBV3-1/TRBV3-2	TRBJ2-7	CASSQDAGASSYEQYF	TGTGCCAGCAGCCAAGATGCGGGCGCCAGCTCCTACGAGCAGTACTTC
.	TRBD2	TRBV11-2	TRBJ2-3	CASSLGVAGSTDTQYF	TGTGCCAGCAGCTTAGGGGTAGCGGGTAGCACAGATACGCAGTATTTT
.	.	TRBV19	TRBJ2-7	CASSIGAGDPTSDSYEQYF	TGTGCCAGTAGTATAGGGGCCGGGGACCCCACCTCGGACTCCTACGAGCAGTACTTC
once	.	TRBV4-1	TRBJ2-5	CASSQGPNSGTQYF	TGCGCCAGCAGCCAAGGGCCGAACTCCGGGACCCAGTACTTC
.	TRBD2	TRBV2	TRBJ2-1	CASRAREGVNEQFF	TGTGCCAGCAGGGCTCGGGAGGGAGTCAATGAGCAGTTCTTC
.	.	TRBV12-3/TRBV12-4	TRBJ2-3	CASSFFGTDTQYF	TGTGCCAGCAGTTTCTTCGGCACAGATACGCAGTATTTT
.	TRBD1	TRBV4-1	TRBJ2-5	CASSPLGQDLQETQYF	TGCGCCAGCAGCCCCCTAGGACAGGACCTTCAAGAGACCCAGTACTTC
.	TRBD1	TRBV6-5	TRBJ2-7	CASSSHRTGPSYEQYF	TGTGCCAGCAGTTCCCACCGGACAGGGCCCTCCTACGAGCAGTACTTC
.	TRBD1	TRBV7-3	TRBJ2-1	CASSPYRGDNEQFF	TGTGCCAGCAGCCCGTACAGGGGAGACAATGAGCAGTTCTTC
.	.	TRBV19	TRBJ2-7	CASSPNPGPGQGEQYF	TGTGCCAGTAGTCCAAACCCGGGACCCGGGCAAGGCGAGCAGTACTTC
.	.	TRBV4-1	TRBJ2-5	CASSQEGLQETQYF	TGCGCCAGCAGCCAAGAAGGTCTACAAGAGACCCAGTACTTC
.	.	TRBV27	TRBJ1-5	CASSLGVGTPQHF	TGTGCCAGCAGTTTGGGCGTCGGAACGCCCCAGCATTTT
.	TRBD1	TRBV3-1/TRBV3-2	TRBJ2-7	CASSQVPGTGAYEQYF	TGTGCCAGCAGCCAAGTGCCCGGGACAGGGGCCTACGAGCAGTACTTC
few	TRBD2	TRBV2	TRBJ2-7	CASTWTSGVPFF	TGTGCCAGTACCTGGACTAGCGGCGTCCCCTTCTTC
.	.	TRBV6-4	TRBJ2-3	CASSEQRTDTQYF	TGTGCCAGCAGTGAACAGCGGACAGATACGCAGTATTTT
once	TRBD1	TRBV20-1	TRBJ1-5	CSASTGEWGQPQHF	TGCAGTGCTAGTACAGGGGAATGGGGTCAGCCCCAGCATTTT
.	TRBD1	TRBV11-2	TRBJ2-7	CASSSGTGKYEQYF	TGTGCCAGCAGCTCCGGGACAGGGAAGTACGAGCAGTACTTC
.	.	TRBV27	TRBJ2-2	CASRDRGAIGAGELFF	TGTGCCAGCAGGGACCGTGGGGCCATAGGCGCCGGGGAGCTGTTTTTT
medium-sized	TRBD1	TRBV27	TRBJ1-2	CASSFGTGGYGYTF	TGTGCCAGCAGTTTCGGGACAGGGGGCTATGGCTACACCTTC
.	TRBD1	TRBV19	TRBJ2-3	CASKIRGRGDTQYF	TGTGCCAGTAAGATCAGGGGGCGAGGAGATACGCAGTATTTT
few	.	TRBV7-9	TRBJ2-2	CASSPGQNTGELFF	TGTGCCAGCAGCCCGGGACAGAACACCGGGGAGCTGTTTTTT
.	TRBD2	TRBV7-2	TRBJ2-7	CASSLALGLAYEQYF	TGTGCCAGCAGCTTAGCGCTTGGACTAGCGTACGAGCAGTACTTC
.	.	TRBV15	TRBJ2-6	CATSSPTLLAGANVLTF	TGTGCCACCAGCAGTCCTACCCTACTGGCAGGGGCCAACGTCCTGACTTTC
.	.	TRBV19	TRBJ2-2	CASIGVSAGELFF	TGTGCCAGTATCGGAGTCTCGGCCGGGGAGCTGTTTTTT
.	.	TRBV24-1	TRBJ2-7	CATSRAPWALEQYF	TGTGCCACCAGTCGGGCGCCCTGGGCCCTCGAGCAGTACTTC
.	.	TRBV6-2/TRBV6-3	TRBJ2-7	CASSYAPRGGYFYEQYF	TGTGCCAGCAGTTACGCCCCTCGGGGCGGGTACTTCTACGAGCAGTACTTC
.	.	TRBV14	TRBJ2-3	CASSQEVGSGQYF	TGTGCCAGCAGCCAAGAAGTCGGTTCCGGGCAGTATTTT
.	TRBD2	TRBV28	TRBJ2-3	CASSGSVGGPVIADTQYF	TGTGCCAGCAGTGGTAGTGTGGGAGGGCCCGTCATCGCAGATACGCAGTATTTT
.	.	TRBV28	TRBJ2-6	CAIQASHSGANVLTF	TGTGCCATTCAGGCTTCCCACTCTGGGGCCAACGTCCTGACTTTC
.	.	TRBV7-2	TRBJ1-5	CASSPQGWGQPQHF	TGTGCCAGCAGCCCCCAGGGTTGGGGTCAGCCCCAGCATTTT
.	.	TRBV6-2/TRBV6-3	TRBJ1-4	CASSYSRAGGGSTNEKLFF	TGTGCCAGCAGTTACTCGAGAGCAGGAGGAGGGTCAACTAATGAAAAACTGTTTTTT
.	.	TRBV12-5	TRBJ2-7	CASGLGFYEQYF	TGTGCTAGTGGTTTGGGCTTCTACGAGCAGTACTTC
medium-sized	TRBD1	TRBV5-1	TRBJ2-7	CASSLIGQGADEQYF	TGCGCCAGCAGCCTCATCGGTCAGGGGGCCGACGAGCAGTACTTC
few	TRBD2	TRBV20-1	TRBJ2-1	CSASGSLAGEVEQFF	TGCAGTGCTAGTGGATCCCTAGCGGGAGAGGTTGAGCAGTTCTTC
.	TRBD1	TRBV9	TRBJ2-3	CASSVDQGATDTQYF	TGTGCCAGCAGCGTAGATCAGGGGGCGACAGATACGCAGTATTTT
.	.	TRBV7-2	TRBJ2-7	CASSLAQASSYEQYF	TGTGCCAGCAGCTTAGCCCAGGCGAGCTCCTACGAGCAGTACTTC
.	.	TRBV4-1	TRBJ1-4	CASSPVSTNEKLFF	TGCGCCAGCAGCCCGGTTTCAACTAATGAAAAACTGTTTTTT
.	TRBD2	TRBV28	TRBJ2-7	CASSSGTSGRVREQYF	TGTGCCAGCAGTTCCGGGACTAGCGGGAGGGTGCGGGAGCAGTACTTC
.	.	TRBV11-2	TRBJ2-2	CASSLQGGTGELFF	TGTGCCAGCAGCTTACAGGGTGGGACCGGGGAGCTGTTTTTT
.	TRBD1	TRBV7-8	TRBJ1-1	CASSPRQGLNTEAFF	TGTGCCAGCAGCCCACGACAGGGCCTGAACACTGAAGCTTTCTTT
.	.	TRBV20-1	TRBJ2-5	CSASPGRETQYF	TGCAGTGCTAGTCCGGGCAGGGAGACCCAGTACTTC